At least ten counts were recorded for the clone carrying this TCR beta chain. The CDR3 sequence is 13 residues long. The V and J ends lost 2 bases and 6 bases respectively, with 8 bases between them. Germline V gives CDR1 MNHEY, CDR2 SVGAGI. This entry is derived from a study of spatial heterogeneity in lung cancer. TCRdb fed the 5' RACE reads into MiXCR, producing one record per CDR3 protein. The sample has roughly 21,000 distinct CDR3 sequences, roughly 3% seen once. Time point defined: sample taken at primary tumor resection. This sequence was found in a female donor with early-stage non-small cell lung cancer. The sample consisted of PBMCs, taken at surgery. V gene TRBV6-5 combines with J gene TRBJ1-5; tentative D call: TRBD1 (5 bases). The CDR3 sequence is CASSYGGGQPQHF. CDR3 coding DNA: TGTGCCAGCAGTTACGGTGGGGGTCAGCCCCAGCATTTT.